A selection of T cell receptor beta chains follows, all from one sample in a study of control samples from healthy donors and cancer patients. Clones were sequenced by immunoSEQ multiplex PCR, and TCRdb holds only the in-frame ones, with some missing. The sample yields 90,000 to 130,000 clones, 70% to 90% seen once. The sequenced material came from PBMCs. These receptors all come from a woman aged 55-69 years with lung cancer. Each CDR3 is given with its conserved first and last residue. The D gene is left open where the match is weak. The size entry is marked missing in some rows and otherwise reads once, few, many or a size class.

.	TRBV3-1/TRBV3-2	TRBJ2-5	TRBD2	CASSQGLAGVIQETQYF	TGTGCCAGCAGCCAAGGGTTAGCGGGAGTGATCCAAGAGACCCAGTACTTC
once	TRBV6-5	TRBJ2-7	.	CASRLLGTEDEQYF	TGTGCCAGCAGATTACTCGGGACCGAAGACGAGCAGTACTTC
.	TRBV3-1/TRBV3-2	TRBJ1-2	.	CASSQEGAGGGYTF	TGTGCCAGCAGCCAAGAGGGGGCAGGAGGTGGCTACACCTTC
.	TRBV12-5	TRBJ2-1	TRBD2	CASGWGLAGDDQQFF	TGTGCTAGTGGTTGGGGACTAGCGGGAGACGATCAGCAGTTCTTC
.	TRBV7-2	TRBJ2-2	.	CASSLSRVAGTGELFF	TGTGCCAGCAGCTTATCTCGGGTAGCCGGCACCGGGGAGCTGTTTTTT
.	TRBV6-5	TRBJ2-3	TRBD1	CASTLRTGTDTQYF	TGTGCCAGCACCTTAAGGACAGGGACAGATACGCAGTATTTT
.	TRBV5-1	TRBJ2-1	.	CASSLDHIGSNEQFF	TGCGCCAGCAGCTTGGATCATATAGGCAGCAATGAGCAGTTCTTC
.	TRBV3-1/TRBV3-2	TRBJ1-2	.	CASSGGLHYGYTF	TGTGCCAGCAGCGGGGGCTTGCACTATGGCTACACCTTC
.	TRBV9	TRBJ2-5	.	CASSVVGVSAETQYF	TGTGCCAGCAGCGTAGTTGGGGTTTCAGCGGAGACCCAGTACTTC
.	TRBV28	TRBJ1-2	.	CASSVEGNYGYTF	TGTGCCAGCAGTGTGGAGGGGAACTATGGCTACACCTTC
.	TRBV10-3	TRBJ1-5	.	CAISEEGGVGNQPQHF	TGTGCCATCAGTGAGGAAGGGGGGGTGGGCAATCAGCCCCAGCATTTT
.	TRBV9	TRBJ2-5	.	CASSVVPDQETQYF	TGTGCCAGCAGCGTAGTCCCCGACCAAGAGACCCAGTACTTC
.	TRBV28	TRBJ2-7	TRBD1	CASEEVGQGPYEQYF	TGTGCCAGCGAGGAGGTGGGACAGGGACCCTACGAGCAGTACTTC
.	TRBV29-1	TRBJ1-1	TRBD1	CSVGQGARAEAFF	TGCAGCGTGGGACAGGGGGCGAGGGCTGAAGCTTTCTTT
.	TRBV7-3	TRBJ1-2	.	CASSSKVGGPYTF	TGTGCCAGCAGCTCGAAGGTGGGGGGGCCCTACACCTTC
.	TRBV28	TRBJ1-2	.	CASSLGTNYGYTF	TGTGCCAGCAGCTTAGGGACAAACTATGGCTACACCTTC
.	TRBV19	TRBJ1-5	TRBD1	CAISDRADQPQHF	TGTGCCATTTCCGACAGGGCAGATCAGCCCCAGCATTTT
.	TRBV27	TRBJ2-7	.	CASSLQLISNEQYF	TGTGCCAGCAGTTTGCAGCTAATTTCGAACGAGCAGTACTTC
.	TRBV2	TRBJ1-6	.	CASRRVSALFNSPLHF	TGTGCCAGCAGGCGGGTGAGCGCCCTTTTCAATTCACCCCTCCACTTT
.	TRBV2	TRBJ2-2	.	CASWGRHLGGELFF	TGTGCCAGCTGGGGGAGACACCTCGGCGGGGAGCTGTTTTTT
.	TRBV7-2	TRBJ2-2	.	CASSLSLRGELFF	TGTGCCAGCAGCTTAAGTTTACGGGGGGAGCTGTTTTTT
.	TRBV3-1/TRBV3-2	TRBJ1-5	.	CASSQAGTSNQPQHF	TGTGCCAGCAGCCAGGCGGGGACTAGCAATCAGCCCCAGCATTTT
.	TRBV18	TRBJ1-1	.	CASSRTGSTEAFF	TGTGCCAGCTCGCGTACGGGCAGCACTGAAGCTTTCTTT
.	TRBV19	TRBJ1-3	.	CASSQGSSGNTIYF	TGTGCCAGTAGCCAGGGAAGCTCTGGAAACACCATATATTTT
.	TRBV6-5	TRBJ1-1	TRBD1	CASSYSTGNFNTEAFF	TGTGCCAGCAGTTATTCGACAGGGAACTTTAACACTGAAGCTTTCTTT
.	TRBV2	TRBJ2-5	TRBD1	CASRSNRGETQYF	TGTGCCAGCAGGTCCAACAGGGGGGAGACCCAGTACTTC
.	TRBV7-3	TRBJ2-7	.	CASSFIGSRTPVDEQYF	TGTGCCAGCAGCTTTATAGGTTCCAGGACCCCCGTGGACGAGCAGTACTTC
few	TRBV7-9	TRBJ2-7	.	CATEKTYEQYF	TGTGCCACCGAAAAAACCTACGAGCAGTACTTC
.	TRBV6-5	TRBJ1-5	.	CASRDSANQPQHF	TGTGCCAGCAGAGACAGTGCTAATCAGCCCCAGCATTTT
.	TRBV2	TRBJ2-1	TRBD2	CASSSLILAGGYNEQFF	TGTGCCAGCAGTTCCCTCATCCTAGCGGGGGGCTACAATGAGCAGTTCTTC
.	TRBV7-8	TRBJ2-2	TRBD1	CASSSLRDRLTGELFF	TGTGCCAGCAGTTCATTGCGGGACAGGCTGACCGGGGAGCTGTTTTTT
.	TRBV7-2	TRBJ2-3	.	CASSLGPGYGTDTQYF	TGTGCCAGCAGCTTAGGGCCGGGGTATGGCACAGATACGCAGTATTTT
.	TRBV9	TRBJ2-7	.	CASSAGILSYEQYF	TGTGCCAGCAGCGCCGGGATCCTCTCCTACGAGCAGTACTTC
.	TRBV30	TRBJ2-5	TRBD1	CAWSVGTGEQETQYF	TGTGCCTGGAGTGTAGGGACAGGGGAGCAAGAGACCCAGTACTTC
.	TRBV3-1/TRBV3-2	TRBJ1-1	.	CASSRQGTTEAFF	TGTGCCAGCAGCCGGCAAGGGACCACTGAAGCTTTCTTT
.	TRBV14	TRBJ2-2	TRBD2	CASSLAGNTGELFF	TGTGCCAGCAGTCTAGCGGGTAACACCGGGGAGCTGTTTTTT
.	TRBV19	TRBJ1-5	.	CASRTESQISNQPQHF	TGTGCCAGTAGAACAGAATCACAAATTAGCAATCAGCCCCAGCATTTT
.	TRBV7-8	TRBJ2-1	TRBD2	CASSLVGSGINEQFF	TGTGCCAGCAGCTTAGTGGGTAGCGGGATCAATGAGCAGTTCTTC
.	TRBV5-1	TRBJ2-7	.	CASSLLSSRTYEQYF	TGCGCCAGCAGCTTGCTTTCTAGCCGAACCTACGAGCAGTACTTC
.	TRBV5-4	TRBJ1-1	.	CASTTGQNTEAFF	TGTGCCAGCACCACTGGCCAGAACACTGAAGCTTTCTTT
.	TRBV30	TRBJ1-1	.	CAWEITGNTEAFF	TGTGCCTGGGAGATCACAGGTAACACTGAAGCTTTCTTT
.	TRBV15	TRBJ2-1	TRBD2	CATSRAWGAGGGSEQFF	TGTGCCACCAGCAGAGCGTGGGGGGCGGGAGGAGGGAGTGAGCAGTTCTTC
.	TRBV6-5	TRBJ2-7	TRBD2	CASSYSGASYEQYF	TGTGCCAGCAGTTATAGCGGGGCATCCTACGAGCAGTACTTC
.	TRBV2	TRBJ1-3	.	CASSQRAVLSGNTIYF	TGTGCCAGCAGTCAGCGGGCAGTCCTCTCTGGAAACACCATATATTTT
.	TRBV7-9	TRBJ2-5	.	CASSLGPLASQETQYF	TGTGCCAGCAGCTTAGGTCCACTAGCATCGCAAGAGACCCAGTACTTC